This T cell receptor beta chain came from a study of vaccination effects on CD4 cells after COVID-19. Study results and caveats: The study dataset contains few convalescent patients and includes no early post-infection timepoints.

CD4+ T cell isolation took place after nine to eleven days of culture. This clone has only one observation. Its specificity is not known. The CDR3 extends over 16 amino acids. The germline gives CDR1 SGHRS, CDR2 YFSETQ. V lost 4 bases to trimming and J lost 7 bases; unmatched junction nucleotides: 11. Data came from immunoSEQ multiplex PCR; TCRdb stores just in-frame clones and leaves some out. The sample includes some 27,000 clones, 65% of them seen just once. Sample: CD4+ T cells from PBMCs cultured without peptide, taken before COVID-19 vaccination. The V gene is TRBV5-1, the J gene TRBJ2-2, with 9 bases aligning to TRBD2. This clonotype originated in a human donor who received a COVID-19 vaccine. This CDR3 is CASSRDSGGRFGELFF. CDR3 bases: TGCGCCAGCAGCCGAGACAGCGGGGGGAGGTTCGGGGAGCTGTTTTTT.